What follows describes a single T cell receptor beta chain. Antigen specificity is unknown. Here immunoSEQ multiplex PCR was the method, and the copy in TCRdb shows in-frame clones only, minus some. Among 150,000 or so clones listed, about 85% were seen once. The data originate from a study of T cell responses to AZD1222 COVID-19 vaccine. Study-wide results and caveats: Vaccination with two AZD1222 doses was followed by a rise in Spike-specific TCR breadth and depth.

Trimming cost V 3 bases and J 0 bases; bases outside gene matches: 5. The V gene's germline CDR1 is MGHRA and CDR2 YSYEKL. This CDR3 is built from 16 residues. Sequenced here: peripheral blood, sampled after recovery from COVID-19. V gene TRBV4-1 combines with J gene TRBJ2-7; TRBD1 aligns across 10 bases. The receptor was isolated from an adult who had recovered from COVID-19. The CDR3 loop is CASSQARTGGSYEQYF. The CDR3 region has the DNA TGCGCCAGCAGCCAGGCCCGGACAGGGGGCTCCTACGAGCAGTACTTC.